The TCR beta chain under discussion was sequenced for a study of blood T cell repertoires in COVID-19. Study in general: Some COVID-19 samples were acute and others convalescent; all came from the United States, Italy and Spain.

The data were produced by immunoSEQ multiplex PCR, yet TCRdb's version contains in-frame clones alone and is incomplete. The sample contains over 250,000 clones, 75% to 90% of which appear only once. This clone appeared a single time. Germline V CDR1 and CDR2: LGHNA, YSLEER. The CDR3 contains 16 residues. V shed 1 base and J 6 bases; nucleotides not matched to a gene: 5. This clonotype was obtained from a man aged 40-49 years who had recovered from COVID-19. The chain couples TRBV4-3 to TRBJ1-6; 8 positions match TRBD1. Sequenced input: PBMCs or T cells enriched from blood (not recorded which). CDR3 nucleotides: TGCGCCAGCAGCCAAGTCGGGACAGGCCCTAATTCACCCCTCCACTTT. It yields the protein CASSQVGTGPNSPLHF.